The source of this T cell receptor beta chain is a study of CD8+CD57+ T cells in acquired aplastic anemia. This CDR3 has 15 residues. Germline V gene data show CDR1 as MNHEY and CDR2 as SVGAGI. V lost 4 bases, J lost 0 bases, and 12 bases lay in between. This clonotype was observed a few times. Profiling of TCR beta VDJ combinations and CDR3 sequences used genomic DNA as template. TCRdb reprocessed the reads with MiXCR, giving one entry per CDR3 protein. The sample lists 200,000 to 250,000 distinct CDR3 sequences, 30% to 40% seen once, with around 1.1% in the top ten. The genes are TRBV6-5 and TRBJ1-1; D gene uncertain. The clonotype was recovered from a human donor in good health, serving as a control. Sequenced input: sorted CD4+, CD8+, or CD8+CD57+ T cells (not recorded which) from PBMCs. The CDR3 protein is CASSSSAVMNTEAFF. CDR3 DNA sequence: TGTGCCAGCAGTTCCTCAGCTGTTATGAACACTGAAGCTTTCTTT.